This T cell receptor beta chain was documented in a study of blood T cell repertoires in COVID-19. Study context: Samples came from the United States, Italy and Spain, spanning acute and convalescent COVID-19. Nucleic acid was either cDNA or gDNA, and it came from T cells, B-cell-depleted T cells, or PBMCs.

V dropped 5 bases and J dropped 2; count of bases not matched to a gene: 4. The CDR3 loop spans 14 amino acids. CDR1 is LGHDT and CDR2 is YNNKEL in the germline V gene (reference sequence). Original data processing: Amplification of reference gene primers was used by the study to estimate nucleated cell counts. Libraries were prepared by immunoSEQ multiplex PCR; TCRdb keeps only in-frame clonotypes and omits some of them. V and J calls and clone size are copied from that table; D and trimming were computed from the DNA. The table lists around 100,000 clones, 80% to 90% of them singletons, with 1.4% to 1.5% in the top ten.

This chain links TRBV3-1 (or the pseudogene TRBV3-2) with TRBJ1-2, with 8 bases lining up with TRBD1. The clonotype comes from a man aged 35-49 years with acute or convalescent COVID-19. The sequenced material came from peripheral blood. CDR3 in DNA: TGTGCCAGCAGCACCCGACAGGGGAACTATGGCTACACCTTC. Its protein product is CASSTRQGNYGYTF.